The 20 T cell receptor beta chains below all came from one sample that was sequenced in a study of control samples from healthy donors and cancer patients. Using immunoSEQ multiplex PCR, the repertoire was profiled, and TCRdb retains in-frame clones only, with some absent. This sample's table has about 200,000 clones. Sequencing was performed on blood. These receptors came from a woman in her twenties or thirties in good health.

The V call is TRBV28, the J call TRBJ1-4; D is perhaps TRBD1 (5 bases). The CDR3 extends over 15 amino acids. The V end was cut by 6 bases, the J end by 0 bases, with 11 bases between. Per the germline V gene, CDR1 is MDHEN and CDR2 is SYDVKM. The CDR3 bases are TGTGCCAGCAGCGGGACGGCGACAACTAATGAAAAACTGTTTTTT. Protein product: CASSGTATTNEKLFF.

This chain connects TRBV2 to TRBJ1-5, with D perhaps TRBD1 (5 bases). The V end lost 6 bases, the J end lost 5 bases, and 14 bases lay between the germline ends. Germline assignment: CDR1 SNHLY and CDR2 FYNNEI. The CDR3 spans 14 residues. CDR3 sequence: CASSPSVRDQPQHF. Here the CDR3 DNA reads TGTGCCAGCAGCCCTTCGGTCAGGGATCAGCCCCAGCATTTT.

This chain links TRBV7-9 with TRBJ1-2; 10 nucleotides agree with TRBD1. The V gene's germline CDR1 is SEHNR and CDR2 FQNEAQ (reference sequence). The trim removed 8 bases at V and 3 bases at J, leaving 15 bases unmatched. The CDR3 has 17 amino acids. The CDR3 DNA reads TGTGCCAGCGGAAGGGGGGACAGGGGACCCGTACACTATGGCTACACCTTC. Translated: CASGRGDRGPVHYGYTF.

The chain employs TRBV10-3 and TRBJ1-5; D perhaps matches TRBD1 (5 bases). The germline V and J ends were trimmed by 6 bases and 3 bases, with 9 bases remaining between them. This CDR3 comprises 13 residues. Germline loops: CDR1 ENHRY, CDR2 SYGVKD. The CDR3 sequence: CAISRDDNQPQHF. The CDR3 DNA is TGTGCCATCAGCCGGGACGACAATCAGCCCCAGCATTTT.

This rearrangement joins TRBV30 to TRBJ2-3; D gene unclear. V was shortened by 5 bases and J by 6 bases, with 9 bases between the two germline ends. Germline-derived CDR1 and CDR2 are GTSNPN and SVGIG (reference sequence). The CDR3 is 11 residues long. This CDR3 reads CAWAIGDTQYF. CDR3 in DNA: TGTGCCTGGGCTATTGGGGATACGCAGTATTTT. The whole variable domain, remainder taken from reference TRBV30 and TRBJ2-3, is SQTIHQWPATLVQPVGSPLSLECTVEGTSNPNLYWYRQAAGRGLQLLFYSVGIGQISSEVPQNLSASRPQDRQFILSSKKLLLSDSGFYLCAWAIGDTQYFGPGTRLTVL.

The chain carries TRBV7-9 and TRBJ1-2; no reliable D call. V lost 3 bases and J lost 2, with 4 bases in between. The length of the CDR3 is 12 residues. Germline V gene sequence: CDR1 SEHNR, CDR2 FQNEAQ (reference sequence). Here the CDR3 DNA reads TGTGCCAGCAGCTTTCACAACTATGGCTACACCTTC. Amino acid sequence: CASSFHNYGYTF.

The chain combines TRBV6-2 or TRBV6-3 with TRBJ2-7; TRBD2 matches 13 bases. From germline, CDR1 is MNHEY and CDR2 SVGEGT. CDR3 length: 18 residues. Trimming took 0 bases from V and 6 from J; bases not matched to a gene: 11. In DNA, the CDR3 is TGTGCCAGCAGTTACTCCGGGACTAGCGGGGTGGGGTTCCGCGAGCAGTACTTC. The encoded protein is CASSYSGTSGVGFREQYF.

The J gene is TRBJ2-5, the V gene TRBV21-1. TRBV21-1 is classified as a pseudogene. The length of the CDR3 is 16 residues. As DNA, the CDR3 is TGTGCCAGCAGAGAAAAAAGACCGAAACGGTGGGAGACCCAGTACTTC. It is translated as CASREKRPKRWETQYF.

V usage is TRBV6-5 and J usage is TRBJ1-1; no definite D call. Germline-derived CDR1 and CDR2 are MNHEY and SVGAGI. This CDR3 region has 11 residues. V was shortened by 1 base and J by 6 bases, with 3 bases between the two germline ends. The CDR3 DNA reads TGTGCCAGCAGTTACTTGGCTGAAGCTTTCTTT. Protein product: CASSYLAEAFF.

The rearrangement joins TRBV5-1 to TRBJ2-7; no reliable D call. The ends were cut back, 4 bases at V and 0 bases at J, with 23 bases in the middle. The CDR3 has 18 residues. Germline-derived CDR1 and CDR2 are SGHRS and YFSETQ. CDR3: CASSPKSPLPLSSYEQYF. CDR3 in DNA: TGCGCCAGCAGCCCCAAGAGCCCCCTACCTTTAAGCTCCTACGAGCAGTACTTC.

The chain carries TRBV7-2 and TRBJ1-2; 7 bases line up with TRBD1. The CDR3 is 13 residues long. The germline gives CDR1 SGHTA, CDR2 FQGNSA. The junction had 8 bases not matched to a gene; V was cut back by 5 bases and J by 8 bases. The CDR3 DNA follows: TGTGCCAGCAGCCCCCAACAGGGGAGAGGCTACACCTTC. It yields the protein CASSPQQGRGYTF.

The chain recombines TRBV27 with TRBJ2-7, with D hard to call. This CDR3 has 14 residues. From germline, CDR1 is MNHEY and CDR2 SMNVEV (reference sequence). The germline V and J ends were trimmed by 5 bases and 0 bases, with 11 bases remaining between them. The CDR3, as DNA: TGTGCCAGCAGTAAATCAGAGTACTCCTACGAGCAGTACTTC. Its protein product is CASSKSEYSYEQYF.

The rearrangement uses TRBV6-5 and TRBJ2-7; D is ambiguous. The CDR3 sequence is 12 residues long. In germline, CDR1 is MNHEY, CDR2 SVGAGI. Trimming cost V 6 bases and J 0 bases, with 6 bases left between them. In DNA, the CDR3 is TGTGCCAGCAGCTACAGCTCCTACGAGCAGTACTTC. Protein sequence: CASSYSSYEQYF.

The chain combines TRBV5-1 with TRBJ2-2; tentative D call: TRBD2 (6 bases). The CDR3 length is 15 residues. The V end was cut by 5 bases, the J end by 1 base, with 12 bases between. Germline assignment: CDR1 SGHRS and CDR2 YFSETQ. The CDR3 sequence: CASRDGGVNTGELFF. CDR3 coding DNA: TGCGCCAGCAGAGACGGGGGAGTGAACACCGGGGAGCTGTTTTTT. Together with reference TRBV5-1 and TRBJ2-2, the CDR3 gives the full variable domain: KAGVTQTPRYLIKTRGQQVTLSCSPISGHRSVSWYQQTPGQGLQFLFEYFSETQRNKGNFPGRFSGRQFSNSRSEMNVSTLELGDSALYLCASRDGGVNTGELFFGEGSRLTVL.

This chain uses TRBV2 with TRBJ2-3; 12 nucleotides agree with TRBD2. V was clipped by 6 bases and J by 5 bases; unmatched bases: 12. Per the germline V gene, CDR1 is SNHLY and CDR2 is FYNNEI. This CDR3 contains 17 residues. For the CDR3, the DNA is TGTGCCAGCAGGAAGGGACTAGCGGGTCCGGCGGGAGATACGCAGTATTTT. Protein sequence: CASRKGLAGPAGDTQYF.

This chain connects TRBV6-5 to TRBJ1-4, with D maybe TRBD1 (6 bases). V was shortened by 7 bases and J by 6 bases, with 18 bases between the two germline ends. Germline assignment: CDR1 MNHEY and CDR2 SVGAGI. The CDR3 is made up of 15 amino acids. The CDR3 spells CASNPSGTPYEKLFF. DNA for the CDR3: TGTGCCAGCAATCCCAGCGGGACACCCTATGAAAAACTGTTTTTT.

This chain links TRBV7-2 with TRBJ1-5; D is uncertain. The V and J ends lost 1 base and 6 bases respectively, with 7 bases between them. The CDR3 covers 13 residues. The germline V gene encodes CDR1 SGHTA and CDR2 FQGNSA. CDR3 in amino acids: CASSLVGSQPQHF. CDR3 DNA sequence: TGTGCCAGCAGCTTAGTGGGTAGTCAGCCCCAGCATTTT.

The chain couples TRBV28 to TRBJ2-3; possible D gene TRBD1, 6 bases. CDR3 size: 15 residues. Trimming left V 5 bases short and J 5 bases short, with 17 bases between. Germline-derived CDR1 and CDR2 are MDHEN and SYDVKM. The CDR3 sequence: CASSGPGVRRDTQYF. In DNA, the CDR3 is TGTGCCAGCAGTGGCCCAGGGGTACGGAGAGATACGCAGTATTTT.

V and J are TRBV6-5 and TRBJ2-7; either TRBD1 or TRBD2 may supply D (6 bases each). V gave up 1 base and J gave up 2 bases, with 12 bases separating them. The CDR3 sequence is 15 residues long. Germline V lookup: CDR1 MNHEY, CDR2 SVGAGI. CDR3 in DNA: TGTGCCAGCAGTTACTTTCGGGGGCAGGCCTACGAGCAGTACTTC. Amino acids: CASSYFRGQAYEQYF.

The CDR3 region has the DNA TGTGCCAGCGAGGGCAGAGCGAACACTGAAGCTTTCTTT. Protein: CASEGRANTEAFF. This rearrangement joins TRBV6-5 to TRBJ1-1; D ambiguous. This CDR3 region has 13 residues. V lost 8 bases and J lost 1, with 11 bases in between. In germline, CDR1 is MNHEY, CDR2 SVGAGI.